This T cell receptor beta chain was sequenced for a study of CD8 T cells in Susac syndrome. V was clipped by 0 bases and J by 4 bases; unmatched bases: 5. CDR1 LGHNA and CDR2 YNFKEQ come from the germline V gene. The CDR3 totals 16 residues. Points from the study as a whole: The study recognized that its TCR sequencing and HLA analysis covered a relatively small number of individuals.

About this clonotype: The antigen is undetermined.

RNA was extracted with the RNeasy kit, and a quantity of about 0.45 to 1 ug was reverse transcribed using random hexamers. The immunoSEQ assay covered 54 Vbeta and 13 Jbeta segments for CDR3. TCRdb reanalysed the immunoSEQ multiplex PCR reads using MiXCR and keeps one entry per CDR3 protein. This table has some 130,000 distinct CDR3 sequences, approximately 94% appearing once. Treatment-naive patients with stable or active relapsing-remitting disease were the multiple sclerosis controls. Negative magnetic isolation gave CD8+ and CD4+ cells; FACS enriched CD8+ TEMRA. The sequenced sample consisted of CD4+ T cells from PBMCs. The rearrangement links TRBV4-2 to TRBJ2-5, with 10 bases fitting TRBD2. The source is a human donor with multiple sclerosis. CDR3 sequence reads: CASSQDTSGMGETQYF. DNA for the CDR3: TGTGCCAGCAGCCAAGATACTAGCGGGATGGGAGAGACCCAGTACTTC.